The sample holds one count of the clone carrying this T cell receptor beta chain. This entry comes from a study of blood T cell repertoires in COVID-19. Study summary: Both acute and convalescent COVID-19 samples were obtained from the United States, Italy and Spain. The cDNA or gDNA used as material had been derived from T cells, B-cell-depleted T cells, or PBMCs.

As processed by the authors: How many nucleated cells were present was estimated from reference gene primer amplification. Some clones are missing from TCRdb's copy, which holds only in-frame ones; the method was immunoSEQ multiplex PCR. V and J calls and clone size come straight from that table; D and trimming were deduced from the DNA. This sample has approximately 76,000 clones; over 70% occur once, and the top ten carry around two fifths. V shed 7 bases and J 3 bases; nucleotides not matched to a gene: 6. CDR1 and CDR2 (germline): MNHEY, SMNVEV (reference sequence). This CDR3 has 14 residues. V gene TRBV27 combines with J gene TRBJ1-2; 9 bases map to TRBD1. Sequenced: peripheral blood. The clonotype comes from a man older than 75 with active or convalescent COVID-19. CDR3 loop: CASKLRQGDYGYTF. CDR3 in DNA: TGTGCCAGCAAATTGAGACAGGGGGACTATGGCTACACCTTC.